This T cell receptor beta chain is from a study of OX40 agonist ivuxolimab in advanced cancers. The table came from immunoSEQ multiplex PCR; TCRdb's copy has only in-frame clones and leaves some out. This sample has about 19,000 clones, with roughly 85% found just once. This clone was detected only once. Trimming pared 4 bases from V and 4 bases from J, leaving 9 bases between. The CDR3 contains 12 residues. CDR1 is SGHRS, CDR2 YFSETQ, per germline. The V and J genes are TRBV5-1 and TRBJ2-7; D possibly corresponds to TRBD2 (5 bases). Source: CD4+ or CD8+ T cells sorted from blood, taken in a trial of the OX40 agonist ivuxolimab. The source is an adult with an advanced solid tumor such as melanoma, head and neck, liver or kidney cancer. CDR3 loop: CASSDTSYEQYF. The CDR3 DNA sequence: TGCGCCAGCAGCGATACTAGTTACGAGCAGTACTTC. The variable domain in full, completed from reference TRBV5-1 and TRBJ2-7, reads KAGVTQTPRYLIKTRGQQVTLSCSPISGHRSVSWYQQTPGQGLQFLFEYFSETQRNKGNFPGRFSGRQFSNSRSEMNVSTLELGDSALYLCASSDTSYEQYFGPGTRLTVT.